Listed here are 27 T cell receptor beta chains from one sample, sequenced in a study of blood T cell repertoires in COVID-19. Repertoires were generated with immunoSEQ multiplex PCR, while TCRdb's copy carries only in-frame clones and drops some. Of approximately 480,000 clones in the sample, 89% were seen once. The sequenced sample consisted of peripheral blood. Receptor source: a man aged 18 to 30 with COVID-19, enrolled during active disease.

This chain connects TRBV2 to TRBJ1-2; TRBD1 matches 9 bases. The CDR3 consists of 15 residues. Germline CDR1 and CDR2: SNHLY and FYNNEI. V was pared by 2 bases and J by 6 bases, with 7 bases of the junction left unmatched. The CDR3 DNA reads TGTGCCAGCAGTGAAATGGGGGGGACAGGGAATGGCTACACCTTC. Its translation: CASSEMGGTGNGYTF. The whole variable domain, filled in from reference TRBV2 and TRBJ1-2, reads EPEVTQTPSHQVTQMGQEVILRCVPISNHLYFYWYRQILGQKVEFLVSFYNNEISEKSEIFDDQFSVERPDGSNFTLKIRSTKLEDSAMYFCASSEMGGTGNGYTFGSGTRLTVV.

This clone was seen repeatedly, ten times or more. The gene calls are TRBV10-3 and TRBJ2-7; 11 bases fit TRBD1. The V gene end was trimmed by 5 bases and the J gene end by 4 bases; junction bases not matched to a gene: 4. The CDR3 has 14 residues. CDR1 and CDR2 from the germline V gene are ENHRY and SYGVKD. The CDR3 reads CAISQGTGGYEQYF. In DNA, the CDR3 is TGTGCCATCAGTCAAGGGACAGGGGGATACGAGCAGTACTTC.

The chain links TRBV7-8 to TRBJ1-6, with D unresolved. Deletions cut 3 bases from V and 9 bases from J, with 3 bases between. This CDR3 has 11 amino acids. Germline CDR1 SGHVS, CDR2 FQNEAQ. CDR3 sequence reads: CASSFGSPLHF. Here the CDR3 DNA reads TGTGCCAGCAGCTTCGGTTCACCCCTCCACTTT. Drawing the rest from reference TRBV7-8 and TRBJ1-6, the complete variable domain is GAGVSQSPRYKVAKRGQDVALRCDPISGHVSLFWYQQALGQGPEFLTYFQNEAQLDKSGLPSDRFFAERPEGSVSTLKIQRTQQEDSAVYLCASSFGSPLHFGNGTRLTVT.

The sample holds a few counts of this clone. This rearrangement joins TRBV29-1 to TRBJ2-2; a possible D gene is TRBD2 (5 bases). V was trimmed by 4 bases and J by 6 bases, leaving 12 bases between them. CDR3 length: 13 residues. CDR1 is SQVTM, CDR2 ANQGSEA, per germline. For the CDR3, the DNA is TGCAGCGTTGGTCCAGCGGCATCCGGGGAGCTGTTTTTT. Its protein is CSVGPAASGELFF.

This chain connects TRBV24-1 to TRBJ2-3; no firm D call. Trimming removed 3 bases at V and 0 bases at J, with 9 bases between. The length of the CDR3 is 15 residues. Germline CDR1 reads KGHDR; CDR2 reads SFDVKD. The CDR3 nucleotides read TGTGCCACCAGTGATGAGAACAGAAGCACAGATACGCAGTATTTT. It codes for CATSDENRSTDTQYF.

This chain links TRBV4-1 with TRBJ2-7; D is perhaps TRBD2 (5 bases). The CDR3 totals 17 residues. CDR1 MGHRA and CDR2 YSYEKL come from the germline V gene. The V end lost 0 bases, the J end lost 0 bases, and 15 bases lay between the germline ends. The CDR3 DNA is TGCGCCAGCAGCCAAGAGGCCCCTTTCCGGGACTCCTACGAGCAGTACTTC. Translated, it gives CASSQEAPFRDSYEQYF.

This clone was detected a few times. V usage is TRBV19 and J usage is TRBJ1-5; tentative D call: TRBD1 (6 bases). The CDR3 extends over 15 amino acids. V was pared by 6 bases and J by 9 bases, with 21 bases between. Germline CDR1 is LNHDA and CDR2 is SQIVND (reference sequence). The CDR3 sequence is CASRKQGSKGRPQHF. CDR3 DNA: TGTGCCAGTAGAAAACAGGGATCGAAGGGCAGGCCCCAGCATTTT.

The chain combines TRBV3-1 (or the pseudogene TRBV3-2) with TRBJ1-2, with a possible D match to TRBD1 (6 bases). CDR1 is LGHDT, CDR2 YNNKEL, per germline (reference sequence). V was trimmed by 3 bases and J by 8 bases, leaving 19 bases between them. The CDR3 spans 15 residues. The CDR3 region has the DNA TGTGCCAGCAGCCAGGGGGCAGGCCGCCGTGGGGGCTACACCTTC. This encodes CASSQGAGRRGGYTF.

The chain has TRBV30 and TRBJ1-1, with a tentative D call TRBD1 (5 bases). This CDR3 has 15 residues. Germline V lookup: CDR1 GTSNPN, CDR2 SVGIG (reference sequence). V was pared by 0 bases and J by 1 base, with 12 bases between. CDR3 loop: CAWSVKGSRNTEAFF. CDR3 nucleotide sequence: TGTGCCTGGAGTGTAAAGGGGTCTCGGAACACTGAAGCTTTCTTT.

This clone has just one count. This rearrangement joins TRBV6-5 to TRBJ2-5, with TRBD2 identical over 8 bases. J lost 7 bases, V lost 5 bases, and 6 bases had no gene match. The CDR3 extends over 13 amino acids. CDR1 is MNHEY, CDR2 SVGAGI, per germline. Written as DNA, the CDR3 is TGTGCCAGCAGTAAGCGGGAGTGGGTGACCCAGTACTTC. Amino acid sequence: CASSKREWVTQYF.

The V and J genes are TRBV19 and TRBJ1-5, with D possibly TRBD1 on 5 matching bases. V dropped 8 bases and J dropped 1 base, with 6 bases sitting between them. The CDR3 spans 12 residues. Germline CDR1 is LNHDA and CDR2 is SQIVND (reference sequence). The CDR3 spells CASRQSNQPQHF. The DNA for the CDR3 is TGTGCCAGTCGACAGAGCAATCAGCCCCAGCATTTT.

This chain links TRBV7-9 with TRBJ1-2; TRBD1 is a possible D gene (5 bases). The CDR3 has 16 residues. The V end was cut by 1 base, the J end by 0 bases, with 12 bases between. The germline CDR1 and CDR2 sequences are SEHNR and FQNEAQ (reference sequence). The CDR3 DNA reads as TGTGCCAGCAGCTTAGGGCAGGGATGGACTAACTATGGCTACACCTTC. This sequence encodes CASSLGQGWTNYGYTF.

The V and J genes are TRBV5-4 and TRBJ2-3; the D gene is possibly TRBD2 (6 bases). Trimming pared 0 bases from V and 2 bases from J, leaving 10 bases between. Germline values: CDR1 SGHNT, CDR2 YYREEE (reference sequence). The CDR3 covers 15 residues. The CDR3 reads CASSLDGGNTDTQYF. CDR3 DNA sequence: TGTGCCAGCAGCTTGGATGGGGGGAACACAGATACGCAGTATTTT.

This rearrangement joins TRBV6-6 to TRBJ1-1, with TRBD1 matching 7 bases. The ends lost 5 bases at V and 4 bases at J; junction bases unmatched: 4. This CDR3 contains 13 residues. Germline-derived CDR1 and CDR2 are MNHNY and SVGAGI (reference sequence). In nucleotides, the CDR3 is TGTGCCAGCAGTGACAGGGAGAGCACTGAAGCTTTCTTT. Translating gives CASSDRESTEAFF.

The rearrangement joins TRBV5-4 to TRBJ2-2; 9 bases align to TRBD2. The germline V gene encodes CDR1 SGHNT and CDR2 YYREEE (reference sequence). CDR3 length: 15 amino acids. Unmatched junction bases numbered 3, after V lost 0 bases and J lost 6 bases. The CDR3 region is CASSLVLAGAGELFF. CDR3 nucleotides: TGTGCCAGCAGCTTGGTATTAGCGGGAGCCGGGGAGCTGTTTTTT.

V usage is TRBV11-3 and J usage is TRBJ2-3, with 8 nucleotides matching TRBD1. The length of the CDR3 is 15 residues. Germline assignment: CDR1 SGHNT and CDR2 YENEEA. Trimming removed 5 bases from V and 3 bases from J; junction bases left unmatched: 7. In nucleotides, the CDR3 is TGTGCCAGCAGCGTCAGACAGGGGATAACAGATACGCAGTATTTT. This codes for CASSVRQGITDTQYF. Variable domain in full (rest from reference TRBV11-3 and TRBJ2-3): EAGVVQSPRYKIIEKKQPVAFWCNPISGHNTLYWYLQNLGQGPELLIRYENEEAVDDSQLPKDRFSAERLKGVDSTLKIQPAELGDSAVYLCASSVRQGITDTQYFGPGTRLTVL.

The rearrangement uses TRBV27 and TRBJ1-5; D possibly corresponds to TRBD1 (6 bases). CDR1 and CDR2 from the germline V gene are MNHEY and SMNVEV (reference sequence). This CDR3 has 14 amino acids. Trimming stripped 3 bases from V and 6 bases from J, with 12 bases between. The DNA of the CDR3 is TGTGCCAGCAGTTTGAACAGGGTGGGTCAGCCCCAGCATTTT. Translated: CASSLNRVGQPQHF.

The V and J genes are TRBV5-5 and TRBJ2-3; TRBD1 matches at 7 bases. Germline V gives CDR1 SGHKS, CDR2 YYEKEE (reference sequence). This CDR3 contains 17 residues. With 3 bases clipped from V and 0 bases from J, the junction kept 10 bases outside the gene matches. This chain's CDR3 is CASSSLSRTGSTDTQYF. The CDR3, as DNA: TGTGCCAGCAGCTCCTTATCAAGGACAGGTAGCACAGATACGCAGTATTTT.

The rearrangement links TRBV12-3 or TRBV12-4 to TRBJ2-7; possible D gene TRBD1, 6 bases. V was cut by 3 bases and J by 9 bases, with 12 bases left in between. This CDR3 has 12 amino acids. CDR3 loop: CASSFGGARQYF. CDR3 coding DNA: TGTGCCAGCAGTTTTGGGGGCGCGCGGCAGTACTTC.

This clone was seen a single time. In DNA, the CDR3 is TGTGCCAGCAGTTCGTCGACTAGCGTTAACAATGAGCAGTTCTTC. This encodes CASSSSTSVNNEQFF. The chain links TRBV6-6 to TRBJ2-1; 8 nucleotides line up with TRBD2. From germline, CDR1 is MNHNY and CDR2 SVGAGI (reference sequence). CDR3 length: 15 residues. V shed 4 bases and J 5 bases; nucleotides not matched to a gene: 7.

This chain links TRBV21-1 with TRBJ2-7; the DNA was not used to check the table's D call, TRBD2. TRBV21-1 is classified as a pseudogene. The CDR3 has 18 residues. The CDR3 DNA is TGTGCCAGCAGCAAAGGCCAGCGGGACATGGGGATTTGCTACGAGCAGTACTTC. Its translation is CASSKGQRDMGICYEQYF.

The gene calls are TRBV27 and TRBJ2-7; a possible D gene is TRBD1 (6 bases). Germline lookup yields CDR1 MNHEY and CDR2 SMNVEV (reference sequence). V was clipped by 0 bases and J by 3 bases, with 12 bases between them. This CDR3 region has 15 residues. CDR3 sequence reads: CASSLSPEGVYEQYF. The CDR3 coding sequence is TGTGCCAGCAGTTTATCCCCCGAGGGGGTCTACGAGCAGTACTTC.

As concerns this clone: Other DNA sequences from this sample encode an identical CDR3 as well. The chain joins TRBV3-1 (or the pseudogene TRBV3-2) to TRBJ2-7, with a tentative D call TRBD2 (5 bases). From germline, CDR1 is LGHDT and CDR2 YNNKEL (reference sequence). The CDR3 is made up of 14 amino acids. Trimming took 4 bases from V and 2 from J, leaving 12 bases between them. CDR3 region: CASSRRTGTYEQYF. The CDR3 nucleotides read TGTGCCAGCAGCCGGCGGACGGGGACCTACGAGCAGTACTTC.

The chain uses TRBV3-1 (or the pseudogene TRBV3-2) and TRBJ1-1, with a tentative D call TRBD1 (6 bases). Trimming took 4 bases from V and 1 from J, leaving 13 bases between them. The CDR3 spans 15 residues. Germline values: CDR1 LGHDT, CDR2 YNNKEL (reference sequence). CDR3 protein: CASSPMGTPNTEAFF. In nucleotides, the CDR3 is TGTGCCAGCAGCCCCATGGGGACACCGAACACTGAAGCTTTCTTT.

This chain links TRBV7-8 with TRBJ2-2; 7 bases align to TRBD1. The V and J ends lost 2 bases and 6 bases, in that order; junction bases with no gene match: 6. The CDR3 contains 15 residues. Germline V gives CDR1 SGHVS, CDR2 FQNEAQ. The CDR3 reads CASSLQTGWAGELFF. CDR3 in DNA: TGTGCCAGCAGCTTACAGACAGGGTGGGCCGGGGAGCTGTTTTTT.

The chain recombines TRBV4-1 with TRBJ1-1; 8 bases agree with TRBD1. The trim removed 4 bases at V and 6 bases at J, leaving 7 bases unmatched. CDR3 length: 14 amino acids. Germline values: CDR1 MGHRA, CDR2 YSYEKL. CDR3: CASSLIQGDAEAFF. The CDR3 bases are TGCGCCAGCAGCCTTATACAGGGGGACGCTGAAGCTTTCTTT.

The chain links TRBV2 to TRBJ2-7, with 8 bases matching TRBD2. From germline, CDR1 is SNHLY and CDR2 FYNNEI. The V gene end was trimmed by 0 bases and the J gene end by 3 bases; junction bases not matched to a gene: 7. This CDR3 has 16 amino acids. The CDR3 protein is CASSEAPPLADYEQYF. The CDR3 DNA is TGTGCCAGCAGTGAAGCCCCTCCACTAGCGGACTACGAGCAGTACTTC. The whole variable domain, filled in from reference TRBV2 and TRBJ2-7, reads EPEVTQTPSHQVTQMGQEVILRCVPISNHLYFYWYRQILGQKVEFLVSFYNNEISEKSEIFDDQFSVERPDGSNFTLKIRSTKLEDSAMYFCASSEAPPLADYEQYFGPGTRLTVT.